These T cell receptor beta chains were read from a single sample in a study of neurological immune-mediated disorders. From the 5' RACE reads, TCRdb called clonotypes with MiXCR, one entry per CDR3 protein. The repertoire includes more than 30,000 distinct CDR3 sequences, less than 9% of them detected once, and 5.5% to 6.5% sits in the top ten. The material sequenced was CD4+ T cells from blood. Receptors were obtained from a man aged 50-60 years in good health. Both conserved end residues are part of each CDR3. A D gene is named only where the DNA matches it firmly. Some rows have no size entry. The others give once, few or many, or a class for an expanded clone.

>TRBJ2-3|-|TRBV7-9|many
TGTGCCAGCAGCGGGGGGGGCGCCGGAGATACGCAGTATTTT
CASSGGGAGDTQYF
>TRBJ1-1|-|TRBV5-1|many
TGCGCCAGCAGAGGAGTCGGGAACACTGAAGCTTTCTTT
CASRGVGNTEAFF
>TRBJ2-7|TRBD2|TRBV15|many
TGTGCCACCAGCTCGTTCGTGGCGGGAGATACCTACGAGCAGTACTTC
CATSSFVAGDTYEQYF
>TRBJ2-7|TRBD1|TRBV7-2|many
TGTGCCAGCAGCTATCGGACAGGGTTGTCCTACGAGCAGTACTTC
CASSYRTGLSYEQYF
>TRBJ2-7|-|TRBV10-3|many
TGTGCCATCAGTGAGCGGGGGGCCTTCAGGGGGGAGCAGTACTTC
CAISERGAFRGEQYF
>TRBJ1-1|-|TRBV27|-
TGTGTCAGCAGTGCTCGGGGGGGAATTGAAGCTTTCTTT
CVSSARGGIEAFF
>TRBJ2-1|TRBD1|TRBV7-2|many
TGTGCCAGCAGCTTAGGAACAGGGGCCAGCTCCTACAATGAGCAGTTCTTC
CASSLGTGASSYNEQFF
>TRBJ2-3|TRBD2|TRBV20-1|many
TGCAGTGCCATTGGACTAGCGGGGAAAGATACGCAGTATTTT
CSAIGLAGKDTQYF
>TRBJ1-2|TRBD1|TRBV6-5|many
TGTGCCAGCACTCCCACGGGGGACAGGGGTATTGGCTACACCTTC
CASTPTGDRGIGYTF
>TRBJ2-1|-|TRBV3-1|many
TGTGCCAGCAGCCAGACGGGCAGAGAGCAGTTCTTC
CASSQTGREQFF
>TRBJ2-4|-|TRBV5-1|many
TGCGCCAGCAGCTTGGATAGGGTGAACATTCAGTACTTC
CASSLDRVNIQYF
>TRBJ2-2|-|TRBV28|many
TGTGCCAGCAGACAGAGCACCGGGGAGCTGTTTTTT
CASRQSTGELFF
>TRBJ2-6|-|TRBV9|many
TGTGCCAGCAGCGGAGGTCGGGTATCTGGGGCCAACGTCCTGACTTTC
CASSGGRVSGANVLTF
>TRBJ2-7|TRBD1|TRBV3-1|many
TGTGCCAGCAGCCCAGCCCCCGGGACAGGGGGAAACGAGCAGTACTTC
CASSPAPGTGGNEQYF
>TRBJ2-7|-|TRBV7-2|many
TGTGCCAGCAGCACCATCCGGGACCTAGCGGAGCAGTACTTC
CASSTIRDLAEQYF
>TRBJ2-7|TRBD1|TRBV20-1|-
TGCAGTGCTCACCGGGACAGCTACGAGCAGTACTTC
CSAHRDSYEQYF
>TRBJ2-1|TRBD2|TRBV6-1|-
TGTGCCAGCAGTGATCCAGCGGGAGGGGGTGTTGAGCAGTTCTTC
CASSDPAGGGVEQFF
>TRBJ2-3|-|TRBV20-1|few
TGCAGTGCTGAGAGTGGACTTTCGACAGATACGCAGTATTTT
CSAESGLSTDTQYF
>TRBJ2-3|-|TRBV7-9|-
TGTGCCAGCAGCAGAGGGACATCAGATGCGAAGTATTTT
CASSRGTSDAKYF
>TRBJ2-1|-|TRBV29-1|many
TGCAGCGTTGAACGAACAGGGAGCTCCTACAATGAGCAGTTCTTC
CSVERTGSSYNEQFF
>TRBJ2-7|-|TRBV20-1|-
TGCAGTGCTACCTCCGCATACAGGGAGCATGGCGAGCAGTACTTC
CSATSAYREHGEQYF
>TRBJ2-1|TRBD1|TRBV6-1|few
TGTGCCAGCAGAACTGGGACAGCCTCCTACAATGAGCAGTTCTTC
CASRTGTASYNEQFF
>TRBJ1-1|-|TRBV19|many
TGTGCCAGTCAGGAGACGGGGAGGACTGAAGCTTTCTTT
CASQETGRTEAFF
>TRBJ1-2|-|TRBV20-1|many
TGCAGTGCTAGCATGGGGACATTC
CSASMGTF
>TRBJ2-1|TRBD2|TRBV29-1|many
TGCAGCGTCGCATTTAGATCTAGCGGCAATGAGCAGTTCTTC
CSVAFRSSGNEQFF
>TRBJ2-3|-|TRBV20-1|-
TGCAGTGCTAGTCCGACCAATCCAGATACGCAGTATTTT
CSASPTNPDTQYF
>TRBJ2-3|-|TRBV27|many
TGTGCCAGCAGTAAGGACGGACTCCGCACAGATACGCAGTATTTT
CASSKDGLRTDTQYF
>TRBJ1-2|-|TRBV20-1|many
TGCAGTGCCCCCGCCCAGGGTCAGTCTGGCTACACCTTC
CSAPAQGQSGYTF
>TRBJ2-7|TRBD1|TRBV20-1|many
TGCAGTGCCCTCTCTCCCGGGACAGGGGGAAGTGAGCAGTACTTC
CSALSPGTGGSEQYF